The 8 T cell receptor beta chains below come from one sample, sequenced in a study of regulatory T cells in long-lasting Graves disease. Construction of the TCR beta libraries employed iRepertoire HTBI primers in conjunction with Arm-PCR of CDR3 regions. TCRdb recomputed calls from the multiplex PCR reads with MiXCR, one row per CDR3 protein. This sample has about 560,000 distinct CDR3 sequences; approximately 16% occur once, and the top ten carry approximately 12%. Time point specified: newly diagnosed GD, antithyroid drugs for less than 3 months. Preparation of the TCR library used RNA extracted from PBMCs. In addition, the sample was reused for a study of T cells in Graves' hyperthyroidism and ophthalmopathy.

Sample: peripheral blood mononuclear cells (PBMCs), taken at new diagnosis, from a patient treated with antithyroid drugs. These receptor sequences come from a man aged 18 to 29 with Graves disease.

Ten or more counts support this clonotype. This chain uses TRBV12-3 or TRBV12-4 with TRBJ1-2; TRBD1 might be the D (5 bases). This CDR3 is 12 amino acids long. The DNA of the CDR3 is TGTGCTTGCGAGGGGACTAACTATGGCTACACCTTC. This gives the protein CACEGTNYGYTF.

This clonotype was observed many times. The CDR3 reads CASSQVLSLSRVAYEQYF. DNA of the CDR3: TGCGCCAGCAGCCAAGTATTGTCGCTGTCAAGGGTCGCCTACGAGCAGTACTTC. The rearrangement joins TRBV4-1 to TRBJ2-7; no clear D. The CDR3 has 18 amino acids. Trimming cost V 1 base and J 2 bases, with 21 bases left between them. Germline assignment: CDR1 MGHRA and CDR2 YSYEKL.

The table lists this clonotype with many counts. The chain joins TRBV6-1 to TRBJ1-1, with a weak D call TRBD1 (6 bases). Trimming cost V 6 bases and J 2 bases, with 13 bases left between them. Germline values: CDR1 MNHNS, CDR2 SASEGT. The CDR3 sequence is 14 residues long. CDR3 in amino acids: CASRTRGLNTEAFF. CDR3 DNA: TGTGCCAGCAGAACCAGGGGCTTAAACACTGAAGCTTTCTTT.

This clonotype was recorded many times. The rearrangement uses TRBV27 and TRBJ2-1; D remains unclear. Trimming took off 3 bases at V and 9 bases at J, with 12 bases between the two ends. Germline CDR1 is MNHEY and CDR2 is SMNVEV (reference sequence). This CDR3 contains 13 residues. DNA for the CDR3: TGTGCCAGCAGTTTGTACCGGAAGGGTGAGCAGTTCTTC. This sequence encodes CASSLYRKGEQFF.

CDR3 in DNA: TGCGCCAGCAGCTTGTTGACAGGGGAGTATCACGAGCAGTACTTC. This sequence encodes CASSLLTGEYHEQYF. This chain joins TRBV5-1 and TRBJ2-7, with 8 bases matching TRBD1. Trimming cost V 1 base and J 5 bases; bases outside gene matches: 8. Germline V gene sequence: CDR1 SGHRS, CDR2 YFSETQ. The CDR3 runs to 15 residues.

The chain recombines TRBV6-5 with TRBJ2-5; 12 nucleotides align to TRBD2. Trimming removed 2 bases from V and 5 bases from J; junction bases left unmatched: 6. This CDR3 contains 16 residues. Germline CDR1 reads MNHEY; CDR2 reads SVGAGI. CDR3: CASSYPTSGRDETQYF. The CDR3 region has the DNA TGTGCCAGCAGTTACCCGACTAGCGGGAGAGATGAGACCCAGTACTTC.

On this clonotype: One end of the junction does not line up with germline, which may come from a read error. The chain uses TRBV12-5 and TRBJ2-6, with 9 bases that match TRBD1. The germline V gene encodes CDR1 LGHNT and CDR2 FRNRAP. The CDR3 loop spans 18 amino acids. This CDR3 reads CANGLDKGQGNGANVLTF. The CDR3 DNA follows: TGTGCTAATGGTTTGGACAAAGGACAGGGGAACGGGGCCAACGTCCTGACTTTC. Supplemented by reference TRBV12-5 and TRBJ2-6, the full variable domain reads DARVTQTPRHKVTEMGQEVTMRCQPILGHNTVFWYRQTMMQGLELLAYFRNRAPLDDSGMPKDRFSAEMPDATLATLKIQPSEPRDSAVYFCANGLDKGQGNGANVLTFGAGSRLTVL.

This clonotype was picked up many times. The rearrangement uses TRBV6-1 and TRBJ1-1; possibly TRBD1 for D (6 bases). The V gene lost 6 bases and the J gene lost 3 bases, with 14 bases spanning the gap. The length of the CDR3 is 14 residues. Germline CDR1 reads MNHNS; CDR2 reads SASEGT. CDR3 in amino acids: CASRFRGGDTEAFF. CDR3 in DNA: TGTGCCAGCAGATTCAGGGGTGGGGACACTGAAGCTTTCTTT.